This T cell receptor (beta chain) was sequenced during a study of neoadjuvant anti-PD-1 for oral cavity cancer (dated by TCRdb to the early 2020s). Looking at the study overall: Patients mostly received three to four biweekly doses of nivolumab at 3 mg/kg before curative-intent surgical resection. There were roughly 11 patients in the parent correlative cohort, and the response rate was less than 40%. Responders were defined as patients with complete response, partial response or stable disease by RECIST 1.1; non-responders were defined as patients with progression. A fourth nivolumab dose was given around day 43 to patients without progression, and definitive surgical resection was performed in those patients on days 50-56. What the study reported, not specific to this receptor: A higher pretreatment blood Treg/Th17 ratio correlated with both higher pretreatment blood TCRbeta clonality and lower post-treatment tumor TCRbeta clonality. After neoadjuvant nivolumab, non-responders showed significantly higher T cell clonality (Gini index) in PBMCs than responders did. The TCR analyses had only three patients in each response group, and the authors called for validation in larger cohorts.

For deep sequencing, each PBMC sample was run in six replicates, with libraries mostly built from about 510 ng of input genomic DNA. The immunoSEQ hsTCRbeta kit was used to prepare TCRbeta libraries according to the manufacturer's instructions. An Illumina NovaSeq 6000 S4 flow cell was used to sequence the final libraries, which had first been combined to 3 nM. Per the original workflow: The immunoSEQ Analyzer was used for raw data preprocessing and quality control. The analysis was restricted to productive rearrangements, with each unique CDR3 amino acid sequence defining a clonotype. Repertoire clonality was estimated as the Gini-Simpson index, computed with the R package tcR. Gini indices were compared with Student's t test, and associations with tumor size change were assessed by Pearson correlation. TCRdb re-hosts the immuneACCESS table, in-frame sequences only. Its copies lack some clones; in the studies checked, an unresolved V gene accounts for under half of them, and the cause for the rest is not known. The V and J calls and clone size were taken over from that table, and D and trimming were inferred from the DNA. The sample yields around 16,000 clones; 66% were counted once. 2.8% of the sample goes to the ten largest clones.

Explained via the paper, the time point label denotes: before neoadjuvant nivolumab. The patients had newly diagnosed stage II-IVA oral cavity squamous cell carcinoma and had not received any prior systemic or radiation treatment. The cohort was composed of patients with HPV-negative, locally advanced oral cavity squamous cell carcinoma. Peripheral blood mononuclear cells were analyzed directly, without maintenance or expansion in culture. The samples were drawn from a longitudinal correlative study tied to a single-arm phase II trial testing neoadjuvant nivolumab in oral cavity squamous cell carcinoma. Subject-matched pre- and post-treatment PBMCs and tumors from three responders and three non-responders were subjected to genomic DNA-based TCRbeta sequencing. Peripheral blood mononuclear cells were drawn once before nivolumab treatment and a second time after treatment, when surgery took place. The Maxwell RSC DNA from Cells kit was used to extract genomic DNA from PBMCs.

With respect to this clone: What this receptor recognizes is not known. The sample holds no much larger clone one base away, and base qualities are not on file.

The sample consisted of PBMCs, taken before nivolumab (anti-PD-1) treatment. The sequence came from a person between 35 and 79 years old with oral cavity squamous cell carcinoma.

The CDR3 reads CASSFTGGADEQYF. The DNA sequence reads TGCGCCAGCAGCTTTACAGGGGGCGCGGACGAGCAGTACTTC. Recombination joined TRBV5-1 with TRBJ2-7; 9 central bases correspond to TRBD1. Via the germline V gene, CDR1 is SGHRS and CDR2 YFSETQ. Trimming accounts for 2 bases at V and 5 bases at J, while the number of junction bases matched to no gene is 5. The CDR3 measures 14 amino acids from cysteine to phenylalanine. Here the CDR3 DNA is all that survives: 42 bases in frame from base 1. Full variable domain (CDR3 extended with the reference TRBV5-1 and TRBJ2-7 proteins): KAGVTQTPRYLIKTRGQQVTLSCSPISGHRSVSWYQQTPGQGLQFLFEYFSETQRNKGNFPGRFSGRQFSNSRSEMNVSTLELGDSALYLCASSFTGGADEQYFGPGTRLTVT.